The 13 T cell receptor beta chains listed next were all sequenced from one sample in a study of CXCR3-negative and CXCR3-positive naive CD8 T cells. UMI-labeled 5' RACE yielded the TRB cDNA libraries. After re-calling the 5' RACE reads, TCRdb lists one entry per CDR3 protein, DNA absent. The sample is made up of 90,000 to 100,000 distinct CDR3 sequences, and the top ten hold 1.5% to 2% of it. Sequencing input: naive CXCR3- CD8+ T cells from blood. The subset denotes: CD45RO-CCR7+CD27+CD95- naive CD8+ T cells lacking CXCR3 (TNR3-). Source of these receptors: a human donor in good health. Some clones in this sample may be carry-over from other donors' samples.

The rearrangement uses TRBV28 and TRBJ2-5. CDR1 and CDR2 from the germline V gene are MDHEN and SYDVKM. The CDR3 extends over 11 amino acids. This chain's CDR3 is CASDRGETQYF.

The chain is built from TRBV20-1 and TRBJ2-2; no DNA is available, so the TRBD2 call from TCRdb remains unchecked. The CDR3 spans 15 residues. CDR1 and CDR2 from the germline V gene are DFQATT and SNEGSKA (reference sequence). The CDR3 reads CSASDSGSNTGELFF.

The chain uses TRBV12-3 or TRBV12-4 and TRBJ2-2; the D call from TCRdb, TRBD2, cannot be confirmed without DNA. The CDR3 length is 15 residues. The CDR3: CASSEGLVFTGELFF.

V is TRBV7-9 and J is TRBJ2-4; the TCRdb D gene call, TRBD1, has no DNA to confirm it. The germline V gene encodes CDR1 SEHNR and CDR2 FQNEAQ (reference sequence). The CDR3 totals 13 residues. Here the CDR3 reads CASSLQGSPIQYF.

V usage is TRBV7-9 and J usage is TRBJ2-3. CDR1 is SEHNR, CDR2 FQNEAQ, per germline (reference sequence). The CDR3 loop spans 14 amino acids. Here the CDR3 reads CASQLGITTDTQYF.

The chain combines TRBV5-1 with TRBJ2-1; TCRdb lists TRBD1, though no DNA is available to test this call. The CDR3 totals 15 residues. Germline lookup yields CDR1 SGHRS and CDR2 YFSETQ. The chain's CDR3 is CASSFRQGAYNEQFF.

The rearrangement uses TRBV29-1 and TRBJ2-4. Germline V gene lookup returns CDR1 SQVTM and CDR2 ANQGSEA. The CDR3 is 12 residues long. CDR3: CSVDEGVNIQYF. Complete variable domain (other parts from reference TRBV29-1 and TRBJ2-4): SAVISQKPSRDICQRGTSLTIQCQVDSQVTMMFWYRQQPGQSLTLIATANQGSEATYESGFVIDKFPISRPNLTFSTLTVSNMSPEDSSIYLCSVDEGVNIQYFGAGTRLSVL.

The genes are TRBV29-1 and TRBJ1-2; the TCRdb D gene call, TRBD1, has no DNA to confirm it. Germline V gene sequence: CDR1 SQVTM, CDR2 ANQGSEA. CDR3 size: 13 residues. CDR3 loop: CSVPGQGDYGYTF.

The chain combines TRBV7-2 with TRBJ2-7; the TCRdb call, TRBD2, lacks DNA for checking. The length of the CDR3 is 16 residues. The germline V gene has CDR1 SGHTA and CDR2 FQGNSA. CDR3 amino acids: CASSYRMGLAGYEQYF.

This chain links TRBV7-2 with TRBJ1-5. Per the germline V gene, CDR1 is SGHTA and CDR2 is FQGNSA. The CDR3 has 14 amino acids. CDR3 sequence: CASSLGGIRQPQHF.

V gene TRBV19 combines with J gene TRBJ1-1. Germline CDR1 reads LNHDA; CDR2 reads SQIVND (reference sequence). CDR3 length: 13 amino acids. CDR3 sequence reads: CASSMSGNTEAFF.

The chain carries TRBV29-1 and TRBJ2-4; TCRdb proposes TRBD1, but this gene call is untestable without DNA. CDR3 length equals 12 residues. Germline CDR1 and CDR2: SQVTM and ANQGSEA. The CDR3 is CSVLDRGDIQYF.

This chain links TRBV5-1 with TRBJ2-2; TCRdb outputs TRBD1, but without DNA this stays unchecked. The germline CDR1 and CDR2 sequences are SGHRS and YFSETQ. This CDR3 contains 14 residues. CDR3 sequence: CASSPAGDTGELFF.